The 20 T cell receptor beta chains below all came from one sample that was sequenced in a study of blood T cell repertoires in COVID-19. Repertoires were generated with immunoSEQ multiplex PCR, while TCRdb's copy carries only in-frame clones and drops some. Of approximately 210,000 clones in the sample, about 90% were seen once. The source material was peripheral blood. These receptors originate from a man between 40 and 49 years old with active or convalescent COVID-19.

DNA for the CDR3: TGTGCCAGCAGCCCCCCCGGACTAGCGGGAGGCCATGAGCAGTTCTTC. This gives the protein CASSPPGLAGGHEQFF. V is TRBV9 and J is TRBJ2-1; 14 bases agree with TRBD2. The CDR3 consists of 16 residues. Germline V CDR1 and CDR2: SGDLS, YYNGEE. Germline trimming cut 4 bases from V and 8 bases from J; bases unmatched to any gene: 8.

This clone was seen once. The chain uses TRBV5-1 and TRBJ2-2; D remains ambiguous. V lost 0 bases, J lost 4 bases, and 4 bases lay in between. CDR1 and CDR2 (germline): SGHRS, YFSETQ. The CDR3 is 13 amino acids. CDR3 residues: CASSLDSTGELFF. The CDR3 DNA is TGCGCCAGCAGCTTGGACTCCACCGGGGAGCTGTTTTTT.

The chain couples TRBV7-9 to TRBJ1-1, with 12 bases that match TRBD1. J gave up 5 bases and V 5 bases, and 9 bases lay outside the gene matches. The CDR3 length is 16 residues. In germline, CDR1 is SEHNR, CDR2 FQNEAQ (reference sequence). This CDR3 reads CASSPRDRGRVTEAFF. The CDR3 nucleotides are TGTGCCAGCAGCCCTAGGGACAGGGGGCGAGTGACTGAAGCTTTCTTT.

CDR3 loop: CASRNQGSRNTIYF. The CDR3 DNA follows: TGTGCCAGCAGGAATCAGGGTTCCCGAAACACCATATATTTT. This chain uses TRBV2 with TRBJ1-3; TRBD1 might be the D (5 bases). The CDR3 contains 14 residues. With 6 bases removed from V and 5 bases from J, the gap between germline ends came to 14 bases. Germline-derived CDR1 and CDR2 are SNHLY and FYNNEI.

The V gene is TRBV9, the J gene TRBJ1-5, with D unclear. This CDR3 has 14 residues. The V gene's germline CDR1 is SGDLS and CDR2 YYNGEE. Trimming removed 3 bases from V and 5 bases from J, with 12 bases in between. The CDR3 is CASSGLGRDQPQHF. For the CDR3, the DNA is TGTGCCAGCAGCGGACTCGGGAGAGATCAGCCCCAGCATTTT.

V and J are TRBV2 and TRBJ2-6, with D perhaps matching TRBD2 (6 bases). V lost 5 bases to trimming and J lost 2 bases, with 10 bases between them. CDR1 SNHLY and CDR2 FYNNEI come from the germline V gene. CDR3 length: 15 amino acids. Here the CDR3 reads CASSYGSAGANVLTF. Written as DNA, the CDR3 is TGTGCCAGCAGTTACGGGAGTGCTGGGGCCAACGTCCTGACTTTC.

This clone has a single count. The chain joins TRBV10-3 to TRBJ2-7, with 9 bases lining up with TRBD2. Trimming took 11 bases from V and 4 from J; bases not matched to a gene: 15. This CDR3 contains 15 residues. Germline V gene sequence: CDR1 ENHRY, CDR2 SYGVKD. The CDR3 here is CAVHSGGLKGYEQYF. In DNA, the CDR3 is TGTGCCGTCCATAGCGGGGGTCTTAAGGGTTACGAGCAGTACTTC.

The chain combines TRBV9 with TRBJ2-3, with 9 bases matching TRBD2. From germline, CDR1 is SGDLS and CDR2 YYNGEE. The CDR3 is 16 amino acids. V was pared by 1 base and J by 3 bases, with 6 bases of the junction left unmatched. The CDR3 sequence: CASSVTGTSLTDTQYF. The CDR3, as DNA: TGTGCCAGCAGCGTAACCGGGACTAGCCTTACAGATACGCAGTATTTT. Full variable domain (remainder filled in from reference TRBV9 and TRBJ2-3): DSGVTQTPKHLITATGQRVTLRCSPRSGDLSVYWYQQSLDQGLQFLIQYYNGEERAKGNILERFSAQQFPDLHSELNLSSLELGDSALYFCASSVTGTSLTDTQYFGPGTRLTVL.

The chain employs TRBV18 and TRBJ2-5, with 8 positions matching TRBD1. The V gene's germline CDR1 is KGHSH and CDR2 LQKENI. V shed 3 bases and J 5 bases; nucleotides not matched to a gene: 11. This CDR3 is 16 amino acids long. Here the CDR3 DNA reads TGTGCCAGCTCACCCCTAGACAGGGGAAATACGGAGACCCAGTACTTC. Its protein is CASSPLDRGNTETQYF.

The CDR3 nucleotides are TGTGCCAGCAGTTTATCCCTTTCGTCAGAGACCCAGTACTTC. This translates into CASSLSLSSETQYF. V and J are TRBV27 and TRBJ2-5; the D is unclear. V was clipped by 0 bases and J by 4 bases, with 9 bases between them. The germline V gene encodes CDR1 MNHEY and CDR2 SMNVEV (reference sequence). CDR3 length: 14 amino acids.

The V gene is TRBV5-8, the J gene TRBJ2-3; 15 bases match TRBD2. CDR1 is SGHTS and CDR2 is YDEGEE in the germline V gene. Losses at the gene ends were 0 bases for V and 8 bases for J; bases not matched to a gene: 10. This CDR3 region has 18 residues. CDR3 nucleotides: TGTGCCAGCAGCTTGGCCCCGGGACTAGCGGGGGGAGTCGGTACGCAGTATTTT. Protein sequence: CASSLAPGLAGGVGTQYF. Based on the CDR3 plus reference TRBV5-8 and TRBJ2-3, the full variable domain is EAGVTQSPTHLIKTRGQQATLRCSPISGHTSVYWYQQALGLGLQFLLWYDEGEERNRGNFPPRFSGRQFPNYSSELNVNALELEDSALYLCASSLAPGLAGGVGTQYFGPGTRLTVL.

This chain uses TRBV28 with TRBJ1-2; D remains ambiguous. The germline V gene has CDR1 MDHEN and CDR2 SYDVKM. The CDR3 contains 13 residues. The V gene lost 6 bases and the J gene lost 3 bases, with 11 bases spanning the gap. The CDR3 region is CASRTGRDYGYTF. As DNA, the CDR3 is TGTGCCAGCAGGACCGGGAGGGACTATGGCTACACCTTC.

The J gene is TRBJ2-3, the V gene TRBV4-1, with TRBD2 matching over 7 bases. Unmatched junction bases numbered 16, after V lost 1 base and J lost 0 bases. This CDR3 has 20 amino acids. Looked up from germline, CDR1 is MGHRA and CDR2 is YSYEKL. The CDR3 nucleotides are TGCGCCAGCAGCCAAGGAAGCGTGGCTAGCGGAACAACTAGCACAGATACGCAGTATTTT. Amino acids: CASSQGSVASGTTSTDTQYF.

J is TRBJ1-1 and V is TRBV3-1 (or the pseudogene TRBV3-2); D may be TRBD1 (5 bases). The CDR3 extends over 17 amino acids. The germline V and J ends were trimmed by 4 bases and 5 bases, with 23 bases remaining between them. Germline CDR1 LGHDT, CDR2 YNNKEL (reference sequence). As DNA, the CDR3 is TGTGCCAGCAGCCCCCGTCCCGTCAAGGGGCAAGGGACTGAAGCTTTCTTT. Its protein product is CASSPRPVKGQGTEAFF.

Here the CDR3 DNA reads TGCGCCAGCAGCTTGTTTTCCGGGACAGGGAACACCGGGGAGCTGTTTTTT. It codes for CASSLFSGTGNTGELFF. This sequence joins TRBV4-1 and TRBJ2-2; 8 positions agree with TRBD1. With V trimmed by 5 bases and J by 1 base, 9 bases remained unmatched. Germline lookup yields CDR1 MGHRA and CDR2 YSYEKL. The length of the CDR3 is 17 residues.

This rearrangement joins TRBV24-1 to TRBJ1-5; 10 positions match TRBD1. The CDR3 covers 19 residues. The germline V gene has CDR1 KGHDR and CDR2 SFDVKD. V was pared by 4 bases and J by 0 bases, with 11 bases of the junction left unmatched. Here the CDR3 reads CATSDGTGALKFSNQPQHF. In DNA form, the CDR3 reads TGTGCCACCAGTGACGGGACAGGGGCGTTAAAGTTTAGCAATCAGCCCCAGCATTTT.

This clone showed up just once. This chain connects TRBV28 to TRBJ1-3, with 8 bases lining up with TRBD1. The germline V gene has CDR1 MDHEN and CDR2 SYDVKM. The trim removed 9 bases at V and 4 bases at J, leaving 11 bases unmatched. The CDR3 sequence is 15 residues long. Here the CDR3 DNA reads TGTGCCAGTGGTAGTACAGGGGGGGAAGGAAACACCATATATTTT. It yields the protein CASGSTGGEGNTIYF.

The chain couples TRBV7-8 to TRBJ2-7; 10 nucleotides match TRBD1. The CDR3 has 13 residues. Germline CDR1 reads SGHVS; CDR2 reads FQNEAQ. V was clipped by 5 bases and J by 7 bases; unmatched bases: 5. Here the CDR3 reads CASSGGTGEEQYF. In DNA form, the CDR3 reads TGTGCCAGCAGCGGTGGGACAGGGGAAGAGCAGTACTTC. The complete variable domain, with remaining parts taken from reference TRBV7-8 and TRBJ2-7, reads GAGVSQSPRYKVAKRGQDVALRCDPISGHVSLFWYQQALGQGPEFLTYFQNEAQLDKSGLPSDRFFAERPEGSVSTLKIQRTQQEDSAVYLCASSGGTGEEQYFGPGTRLTVT.

This clone was observed a single time. This CDR3 reads CAISGSSNQPQHF. CDR3 DNA: TGTGCCATCAGTGGCAGTAGCAATCAGCCCCAGCATTTT. The rearrangement uses TRBV10-3 and TRBJ1-5; D not certain. V was trimmed by 4 bases and J by 0 bases, leaving 4 bases between them. Germline-derived CDR1 and CDR2 are ENHRY and SYGVKD. The CDR3 loop spans 13 amino acids.

The CDR3 bases are TGTGCCAGCTCCAAACAGGAAACCCTTGCTATGGGTGGCTACACCTTC. Protein: CASSKQETLAMGGYTF. This chain uses TRBV18 with TRBJ1-2, with D tentatively TRBD1 (5 bases). With 6 bases removed from V and 7 bases from J, the gap between germline ends came to 24 bases. CDR1 and CDR2 (germline): KGHSH, LQKENI. CDR3 length equals 16 residues. The variable domain in full, completed from reference TRBV18 and TRBJ1-2, reads NAGVMQNPRHLVRRRGQEARLRCSPMKGHSHVYWYRQLPEEGLKFMVYLQKENIIDESGMPKERFSAEFPKEGPSILRIQQVVRGDSAAYFCASSKQETLAMGGYTFGSGTRLTVV.